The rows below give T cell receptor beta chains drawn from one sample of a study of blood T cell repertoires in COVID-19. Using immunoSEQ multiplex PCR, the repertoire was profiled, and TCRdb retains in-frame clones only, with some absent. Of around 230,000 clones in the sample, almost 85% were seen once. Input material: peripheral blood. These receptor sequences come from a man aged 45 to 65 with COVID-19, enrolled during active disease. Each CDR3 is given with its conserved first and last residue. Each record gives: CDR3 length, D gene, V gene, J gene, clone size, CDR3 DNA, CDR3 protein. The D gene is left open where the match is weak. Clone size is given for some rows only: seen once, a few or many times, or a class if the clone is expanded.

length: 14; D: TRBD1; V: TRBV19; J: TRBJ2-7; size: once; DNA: TGTGCCAGTAGTACCCGGGACAGGGCAGGCGAGCAGTACTTC; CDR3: CASSTRDRAGEQYF
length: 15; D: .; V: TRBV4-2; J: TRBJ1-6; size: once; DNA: TGTGCCAGCAGCCAAGATGCAGGGAGGGATTCACCCCTCCACTTT; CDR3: CASSQDAGRDSPLHF
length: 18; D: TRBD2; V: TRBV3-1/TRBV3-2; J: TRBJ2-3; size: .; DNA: TGTGCCAGCAGCCAAGGGGGACTAGCGGGGGTACTTACAGATACGCAGTATTTT; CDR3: CASSQGGLAGVLTDTQYF
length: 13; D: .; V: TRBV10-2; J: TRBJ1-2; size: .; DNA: TGCGCCAGCGGTTGGGCAGGGGACTATGGCTACACCTTC; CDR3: CASGWAGDYGYTF
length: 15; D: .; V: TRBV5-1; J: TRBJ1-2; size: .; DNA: TGCGCCAGCAGCTTGGGAGGGGGACCTAACTATGGCTACACCTTC; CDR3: CASSLGGGPNYGYTF
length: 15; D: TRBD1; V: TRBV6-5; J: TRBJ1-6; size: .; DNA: TGTGCCAGCAAGGGCCAGGACAGGGGGAAATCACCCCTCCACTTT; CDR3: CASKGQDRGKSPLHF
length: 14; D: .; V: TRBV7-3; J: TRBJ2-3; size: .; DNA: TGTGCCAGCAGCTCGGCGGGGCGCACAGATACGCAGTATTTT; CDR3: CASSSAGRTDTQYF
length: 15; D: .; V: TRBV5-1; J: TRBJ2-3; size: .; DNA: TGCGCCAGCAGCTTCGCCGGCTGGGAGGCAGATACGCAGTATTTT; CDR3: CASSFAGWEADTQYF
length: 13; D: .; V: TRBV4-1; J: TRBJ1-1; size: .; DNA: TGCGCCAGCAGCCACGGGATGAACACTGAAGCTTTCTTT; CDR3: CASSHGMNTEAFF
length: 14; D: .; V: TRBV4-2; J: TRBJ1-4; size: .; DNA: TGTGCCAGCAGTCAAACAGGGTCAGATGAAAAACTGTTTTTT; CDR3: CASSQTGSDEKLFF
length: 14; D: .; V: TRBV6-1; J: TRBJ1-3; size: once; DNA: TGTGCCAGCAGTGAATTGGCTTCTGGAAACACCATATATTTT; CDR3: CASSELASGNTIYF
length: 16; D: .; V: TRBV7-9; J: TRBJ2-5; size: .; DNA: TGTGCCAGCAGCTCGTCCCTGTCCCGGGTTCGAGAGACCCAGTACTTC; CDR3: CASSSSLSRVRETQYF
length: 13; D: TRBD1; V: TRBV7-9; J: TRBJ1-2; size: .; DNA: TGTGCCAGCAGCTCCGGGACAGTCTATGGCTACACCTTC; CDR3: CASSSGTVYGYTF
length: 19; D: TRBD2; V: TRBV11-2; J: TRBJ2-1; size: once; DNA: TGTGCCAGCAGCTTAGGATCTCTAGCGGGGCCCCCCTCCTACAATGAGCAGTTCTTC; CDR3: CASSLGSLAGPPSYNEQFF
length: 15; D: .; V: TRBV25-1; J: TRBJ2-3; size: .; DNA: TGTGCCAGCAGTGAAGGAGGGTCTCGCACAGATACGCAGTATTTT; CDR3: CASSEGGSRTDTQYF
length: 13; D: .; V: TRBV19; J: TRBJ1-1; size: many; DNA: TGTGCCAGTAGTAATGGACGGGGAGCTGAAGCTTTCTTT; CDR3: CASSNGRGAEAFF
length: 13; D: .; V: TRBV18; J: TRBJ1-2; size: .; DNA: TGTGCCAGCTCACCATCAGGGGCGCGGGGCTACACCTTC; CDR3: CASSPSGARGYTF
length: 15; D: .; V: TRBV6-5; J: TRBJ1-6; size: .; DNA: TGTGCCAGCAGTACGGGGGGCTCCTATAATTCACCCCTCCACTTT; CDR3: CASSTGGSYNSPLHF
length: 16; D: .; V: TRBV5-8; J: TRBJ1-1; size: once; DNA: TGTGCCAGCAGCTTGGCTCCCACAGGGTATAAAACTGAAGCTTTCTTT; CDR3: CASSLAPTGYKTEAFF
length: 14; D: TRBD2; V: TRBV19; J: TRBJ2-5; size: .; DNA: TGTGCCAGTAGTATAAGCGGGGGGGCAGAGACCCAGTACTTC; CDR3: CASSISGGAETQYF
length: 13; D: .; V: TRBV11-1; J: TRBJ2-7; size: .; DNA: TGTGCCAGCAGCTTAGATAGTAGAGGCGAGCAGTACTTC; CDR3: CASSLDSRGEQYF
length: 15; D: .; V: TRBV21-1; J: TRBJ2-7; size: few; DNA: TGTGCCAGCAGCACACGACCGGGACAGGGACACGAGCAGTACTTC; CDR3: CASSTRPGQGHEQYF
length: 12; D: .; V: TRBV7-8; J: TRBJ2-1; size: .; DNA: TGTGCCAGCAGCTTAGCGCGGAATGAGCAGTTCTTC; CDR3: CASSLARNEQFF
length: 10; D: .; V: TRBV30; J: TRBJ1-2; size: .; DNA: TGTGCCTGGGGTGGAGGGAGCTACACCTTC; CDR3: CAWGGGSYTF
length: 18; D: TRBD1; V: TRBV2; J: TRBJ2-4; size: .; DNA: TGTGCCAGCAGCGTGACAGGGGGCGAGTGGGAGTTCAAAAACATTCAGTACTTC; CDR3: CASSVTGGEWEFKNIQYF
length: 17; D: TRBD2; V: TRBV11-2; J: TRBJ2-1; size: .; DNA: TGTGCCAGCAGCTTAGTCGGCGGGACTAGCTCCTACAATGAGCAGTTCTTC; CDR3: CASSLVGGTSSYNEQFF
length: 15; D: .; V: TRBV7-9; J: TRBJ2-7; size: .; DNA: TGTGCCAGCAGGAACTTGGCAGGCCTTCGAAACGAGCAGTACTTC; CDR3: CASRNLAGLRNEQYF
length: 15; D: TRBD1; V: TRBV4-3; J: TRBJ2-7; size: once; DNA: TGCGCCAGCAGCCAATGGGACAGGGGAATGGACGAGCAGTACTTC; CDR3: CASSQWDRGMDEQYF
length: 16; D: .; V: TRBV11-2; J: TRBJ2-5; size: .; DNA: TGTGCCAGCAGCACGTCCTTGGGCGGGCTTGGGGAGACCCAGTACTTC; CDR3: CASSTSLGGLGETQYF
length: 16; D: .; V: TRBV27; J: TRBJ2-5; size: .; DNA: TGTGCCAGCAGACAGGGGACGGGGGGGGCTTGGGAGACCCAGTACTTC; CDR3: CASRQGTGGAWETQYF
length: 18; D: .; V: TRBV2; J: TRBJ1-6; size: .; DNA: TGTGCCAGCATCAGAGACAGCACGAGTCACTCCTATAATTCACCCCTCCACTTT; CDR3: CASIRDSTSHSYNSPLHF
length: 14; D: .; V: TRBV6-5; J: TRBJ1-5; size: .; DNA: TGTGCCAGCAGTTTTCGGTCAATCAATCAGCCCCAGCATTTT; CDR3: CASSFRSINQPQHF
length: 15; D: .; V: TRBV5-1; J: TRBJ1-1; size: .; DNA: TGCGCCAGCAGCTTCGTGGAAGTGGGGGGCACTGAAGCTTTCTTT; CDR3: CASSFVEVGGTEAFF
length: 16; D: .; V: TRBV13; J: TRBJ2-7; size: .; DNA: TGTGCCAGCAGCCTCTTCTTTCCCGGTAGCTCCTACGAGCAGTACTTC; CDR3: CASSLFFPGSSYEQYF
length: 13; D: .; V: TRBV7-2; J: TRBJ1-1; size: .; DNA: TGTGCCAGCAGCTGGGGGGTCGTAGGTGAAGCTTTCTTT; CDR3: CASSWGVVGEAFF
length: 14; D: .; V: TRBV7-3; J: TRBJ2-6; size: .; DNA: TGTGCCAGCAGTCAGACATCTGGGGCCAACGTCCTGACTTTC; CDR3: CASSQTSGANVLTF
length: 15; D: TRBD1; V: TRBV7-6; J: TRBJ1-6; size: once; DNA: TGTGCCAGCAGCTTAGCTCGGACAGGGGATTCACCCCTCCACTTT; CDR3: CASSLARTGDSPLHF
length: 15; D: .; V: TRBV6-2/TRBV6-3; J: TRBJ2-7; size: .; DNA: TGTGCCAGCAGTCGCACAGGGTATCTGAGTTACGAGCAGTACTTC; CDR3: CASSRTGYLSYEQYF
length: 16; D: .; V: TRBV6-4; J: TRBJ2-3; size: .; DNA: TGTGCCAGCAGTGAACGGGGGGCCTCTAGCACAGATACGCAGTATTTT; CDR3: CASSERGASSTDTQYF
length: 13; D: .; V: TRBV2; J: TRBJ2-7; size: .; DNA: TGTGCCAGCAGTGAACTAAGATACTACGAGCAGTACTTC; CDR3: CASSELRYYEQYF
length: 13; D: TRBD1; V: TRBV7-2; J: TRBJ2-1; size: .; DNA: TGTGCCAGCAGCCCCGGACAGGGACTCGAGCAGTTCTTC; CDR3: CASSPGQGLEQFF
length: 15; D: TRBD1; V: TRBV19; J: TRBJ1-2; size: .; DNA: TGTGCCAGTAGTATAGAGGCCCAGGGGGTCTATGGCTACACCTTC; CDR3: CASSIEAQGVYGYTF
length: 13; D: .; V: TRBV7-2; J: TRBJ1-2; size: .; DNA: TGTGCCAGCAGCGAATACACAGGGCGCGGCTACACCTTC; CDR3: CASSEYTGRGYTF
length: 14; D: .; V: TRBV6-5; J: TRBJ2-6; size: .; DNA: TGTGCCAGCAGTCTGGGAGTTGGGGCCAACGTCCTGACTTTC; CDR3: CASSLGVGANVLTF
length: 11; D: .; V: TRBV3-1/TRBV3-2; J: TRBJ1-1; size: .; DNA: TGTGCCAGCAGCGGACATACCCCAGCTTTCTTT; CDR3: CASSGHTPAFF
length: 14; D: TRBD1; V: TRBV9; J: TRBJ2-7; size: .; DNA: TGTGCCAGCAGCACTCGACAGGGGGCCTACGAGCAGTACTTC; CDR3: CASSTRQGAYEQYF
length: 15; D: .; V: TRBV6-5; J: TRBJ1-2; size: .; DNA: TGTGCCAGCAGTTCGGGACTCACAAATCGGTATGGCTACACCTTC; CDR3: CASSSGLTNRYGYTF
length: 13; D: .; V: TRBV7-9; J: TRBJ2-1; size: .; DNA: TGTGCCAGCAGCCCCCCACCCGAGAGTGAGCAGTTCTTC; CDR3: CASSPPPESEQFF
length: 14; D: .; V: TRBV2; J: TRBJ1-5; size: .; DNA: TGTGCCAGCAAAGGGGTTACACGCAATCAGCCCCAGCATTTT; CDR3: CASKGVTRNQPQHF
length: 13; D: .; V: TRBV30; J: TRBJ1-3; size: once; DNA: TGTGCCTGCATACAGGGAGCTGGAAACACCATATATTTT; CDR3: CACIQGAGNTIYF
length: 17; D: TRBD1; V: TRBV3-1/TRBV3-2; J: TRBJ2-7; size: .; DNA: TGTGCCAGCAGCCATGGGACAGGGGGCGCGGGAGTCTACGAGCAGTACTTC; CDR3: CASSHGTGGAGVYEQYF